Following are 16 T cell receptor beta chains from one sample sequenced in a study of Ad26.COV2.S vaccination and SARS-CoV-2 variants. This sample's treatment: some 20 received Ad26.COV2.S at low or high dose, single or two shots; several received placebo; per-sample allocation not given. On day 63 after the first injection, vaccine and placebo recipients gave samples. The method was immunoSEQ multiplex PCR; TCRdb's version includes in-frame clones alone and lacks a portion of them. The sample gives around 300,000 clones, approximately 86% of which show up once; around 10% is in the top ten. Here the sequenced sample was peripheral blood, taken in a trial of Ad26.COV2.S vaccine versus placebo. The receptors derive from a person between 18 and 60 years old who received the Ad26.COV2.S COVID-19 vaccine or a placebo.

The J gene is TRBJ2-2, the V gene TRBV7-9, with 8 bases that match TRBD2. With V trimmed by 4 bases and J by 2 bases, 3 bases remained unmatched. Germline V gene lookup returns CDR1 SEHNR and CDR2 FQNEAQ (reference sequence). The CDR3 is 15 amino acids. The CDR3 loop is CASSSTSGNTGELFF. The CDR3 coding sequence is TGTGCCAGCAGCTCAACTAGCGGCAACACCGGGGAGCTGTTTTTT.

The rearrangement joins TRBV5-1 to TRBJ1-1; D remains unclear. CDR3 length: 13 amino acids. CDR1 SGHRS and CDR2 YFSETQ come from the germline V gene. The V and J ends lost 2 bases and 3 bases respectively, with 8 bases between them. The CDR3 reads CASSLNDDTEAFF. The CDR3 DNA reads TGCGCCAGCAGCTTAAACGACGACACTGAAGCTTTCTTT. The full variable domain, in which reference TRBV5-1 and TRBJ1-1 provide the parts outside the CDR3, is KAGVTQTPRYLIKTRGQQVTLSCSPISGHRSVSWYQQTPGQGLQFLFEYFSETQRNKGNFPGRFSGRQFSNSRSEMNVSTLELGDSALYLCASSLNDDTEAFFGQGTRLTVV.

This clone has more than one count but fewer than ten. The chain recombines TRBV7-2 with TRBJ2-4; D is uncertain. This CDR3 contains 16 residues. V lost 3 bases and J 0 bases, leaving 12 bases between the germline ends. Germline V lookup: CDR1 SGHTA, CDR2 FQGNSA. In nucleotides, the CDR3 is TGTGCCAGCAGCTTTTTCGCTAGATTAGCCAAAAACATTCAGTACTTC. Amino acid sequence: CASSFFARLAKNIQYF.

The chain carries TRBV6-1 and TRBJ2-3; D ambiguous. The CDR3 extends over 14 amino acids. V lost 1 base, J lost 12 bases, and 17 bases lay in between. CDR1 is MNHNS, CDR2 SASEGT, per germline. CDR3 bases: TGTGCCAGCAGTGAAGTTCCCGGACCTGCTAAACAGTATTTT. Translated: CASSEVPGPAKQYF.

The chain couples TRBV5-1 to TRBJ1-2; 12 bases are shared with TRBD1. Trimming cost V 5 bases and J 8 bases; bases outside gene matches: 7. Germline-derived CDR1 and CDR2 are SGHRS and YFSETQ. The CDR3 sequence is 14 residues long. In DNA, the CDR3 is TGCGCCAGCAGGGCCGGGACAGGGGGCGGAGGCTACACCTTC. This translates into CASRAGTGGGGYTF.

The chain links TRBV19 to TRBJ2-5; D is ambiguous. The CDR3 totals 14 residues. Germline CDR1 is LNHDA and CDR2 is SQIVND (reference sequence). Trimming shortened V by 0 bases and J by 4 bases, and 9 bases separated the two germline ends. The CDR3 coding sequence is TGTGCCAGTAGTATAGAGGTGGGAAGAGAGACCCAGTACTTC. Translating it yields CASSIEVGRETQYF.

The chain recombines TRBV28 with TRBJ2-7; D not resolved. Germline loops: CDR1 MDHEN, CDR2 SYDVKM. The length of the CDR3 is 14 residues. V was shortened by 1 base and J by 7 bases, with 14 bases between the two germline ends. The CDR3 DNA is TGTGCCAGCAGTTTATATCCTCCTCGGACGGAGCAGTACTTC. Protein product: CASSLYPPRTEQYF.

This sequence joins TRBV19 and TRBJ1-2; D remains unclear. This CDR3 contains 14 residues. The V end lost 2 bases, the J end lost 0 bases, and 7 bases lay between the germline ends. Germline V gene lookup returns CDR1 LNHDA and CDR2 SQIVND (reference sequence). In DNA form, the CDR3 reads TGTGCCAGTAGTATAAATCCGCCTAACTATGGCTACACCTTC. Its protein product is CASSINPPNYGYTF. The full variable domain, with the rest looked up from reference TRBV19 and TRBJ1-2, is DGGITQSPKYLFRKEGQNVTLSCEQNLNHDAMYWYRQDPGQGLRLIYYSQIVNDFQKGDIAEGYSVSREKKESFPLTVTSAQKNPTAFYLCASSINPPNYGYTFGSGTRLTVV.

The rearrangement uses TRBV28 and TRBJ2-5, with 12 bases identical to TRBD1. Trimming took 5 bases from V and 5 from J; bases not matched to a gene: 12. The CDR3 has 17 amino acids. The germline V gene has CDR1 MDHEN and CDR2 SYDVKM. In nucleotides, the CDR3 is TGTGCCAGCAGTCCATTATGGGGGACAGGGGGCGATGAGACCCAGTACTTC. It translates to CASSPLWGTGGDETQYF.

The chain carries TRBV10-3 and TRBJ1-5; D is undetermined. The CDR3 is 14 residues long. Trimming cost V 4 bases and J 3 bases, with 10 bases left between them. Germline CDR1 reads ENHRY; CDR2 reads SYGVKD. The CDR3 here is CAISGDTYNQPQHF. The CDR3 coding sequence is TGTGCCATCAGTGGTGACACCTACAATCAGCCCCAGCATTTT.

The chain carries TRBV3-1 (or the pseudogene TRBV3-2) and TRBJ2-6; a weak D match, TRBD1 (5 bases). Germline loops: CDR1 LGHDT, CDR2 YNNKEL (reference sequence). V lost 4 bases to trimming and J lost 1 base, with 8 bases between them. This CDR3 has 15 residues. The CDR3 protein is CASSPRVSGANVLTF. CDR3 sequence (DNA): TGTGCCAGCAGCCCCAGGGTGTCTGGGGCCAACGTCCTGACTTTC.

The V and J genes are TRBV27 and TRBJ1-2; 8 bases map to TRBD1. CDR1 MNHEY and CDR2 SMNVEV come from the germline V gene (reference sequence). The CDR3 runs 15 residues. Trimming took 4 bases from V and 8 from J; bases not matched to a gene: 12. CDR3 bases: TGTGCCAGCAGTTCATCCGGGACAGGAGCTTTGGGCTACACCTTC. It translates to CASSSSGTGALGYTF.

The V and J genes are TRBV20-1 and TRBJ2-7; D possibly corresponds to TRBD2 (6 bases). CDR1 is DFQATT, CDR2 SNEGSKA, per germline (reference sequence). This CDR3 is 11 amino acids long. The V and J ends lost 4 bases and 7 bases respectively, with 11 bases between them. For the CDR3, the DNA is TGCAGTGCTACCTCTGGGGGGGAGCAGTACTTC. Its translation is CSATSGGEQYF.

Here the CDR3 DNA reads TGTGCCAGCAGGGAAGTCGGCAATCAGCCCCAGCATTTT. Residues: CASREVGNQPQHF. The chain carries TRBV28 and TRBJ1-5, with unresolved D. The germline V gene encodes CDR1 MDHEN and CDR2 SYDVKM. The CDR3 is 13 residues long. V shed 6 bases and J shed 2 bases, with 8 bases lying between them.

This clone was observed once. The chain joins TRBV28 to TRBJ1-5; possible D gene TRBD1, 5 bases. Germline V gene sequence: CDR1 MDHEN, CDR2 SYDVKM. V was pared by 3 bases and J by 2 bases, with 8 bases between. This CDR3 comprises 14 residues. The CDR3 nucleotides are TGTGCCAGCAGTTTGGTACAGGGCAATCAGCCCCAGCATTTT. This codes for CASSLVQGNQPQHF. Drawing the rest from reference TRBV28 and TRBJ1-5, the complete variable domain is DVKVTQSSRYLVKRTGEKVFLECVQDMDHENMFWYRQDPGLGLRLIYFSYDVKMKEKGDIPEGYSVSREKKERFSLILESASTNQTSMYLCASSLVQGNQPQHFGDGTRLSIL.

The chain carries TRBV24-1 and TRBJ2-5; the D gene is possibly TRBD1 (6 bases). Trimming left V 4 bases short and J 5 bases short, with 25 bases between. The CDR3 sequence is 18 residues long. The germline gives CDR1 KGHDR, CDR2 SFDVKD. CDR3 DNA sequence: TGTGCCACCAGTGAAAGAACCGGGACATCTCCGCAGGGGGAGACCCAGTACTTC. Protein product: CATSERTGTSPQGETQYF.